This TCR beta chain was found in a study of blood T cell repertoires in COVID-19. The CDR3 loop spans 14 amino acids. Between the trimmed V and J ends, which lost 1 base and 4 bases, there was a span of 8 bases. Germline V gene sequence: CDR1 LNHNV, CDR2 YYDKDF (reference sequence). In the authors' workflow: Estimation of nucleated cell counts relied on the amplification of reference gene primers. Sequenced by immunoSEQ multiplex PCR; TCRdb stores in-frame clones only, minus some. Clonal size and the V and J genes are those of that table, whereas D and trimming came from the DNA. The table has 350,000 or so clones, around 90% seen once.

V is TRBV15 and J is TRBJ1-3; a weak D match, TRBD1 (5 bases). The source material was peripheral blood. This receptor was identified in a woman aged 55-69 years with COVID-19, enrolled during active disease. The CDR3 protein is CATSRGGEGNTIYF. The CDR3, as DNA: TGTGCCACCAGCAGAGGGGGCGAAGGAAACACCATATATTTT.